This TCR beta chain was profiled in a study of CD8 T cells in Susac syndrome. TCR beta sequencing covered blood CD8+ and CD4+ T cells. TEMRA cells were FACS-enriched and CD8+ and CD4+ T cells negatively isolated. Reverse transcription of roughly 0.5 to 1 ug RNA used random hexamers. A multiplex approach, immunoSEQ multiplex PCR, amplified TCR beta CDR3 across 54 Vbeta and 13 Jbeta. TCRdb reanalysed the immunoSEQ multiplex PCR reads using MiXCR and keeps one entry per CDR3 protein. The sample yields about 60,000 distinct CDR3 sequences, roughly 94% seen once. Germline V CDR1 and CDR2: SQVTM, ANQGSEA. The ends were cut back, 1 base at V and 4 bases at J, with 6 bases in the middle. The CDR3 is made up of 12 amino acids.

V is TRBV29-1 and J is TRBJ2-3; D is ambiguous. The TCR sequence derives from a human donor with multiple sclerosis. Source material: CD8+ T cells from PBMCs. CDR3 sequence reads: CSVEVRPDTQYF. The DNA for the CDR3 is TGCAGCGTTGAAGTGCGTCCAGATACGCAGTATTTT.